The 28 T cell receptor beta chains below come from one sample, sequenced in a study of patients and donors after allogeneic stem cell transplantation. TCRdb re-called the RT-PCR reads through MiXCR, storing one row per CDR3 protein. The sample consists of about a million distinct CDR3 sequences, roughly 18% of them appearing once. The sequencing input was blood, either unsorted or a sorted T cell fraction (not recorded which). These receptors were taken from a human donor who was either an allogeneic HSCT recipient or a stem cell or donor lymphocyte infusion donor (not recorded which). It is not recorded whose cells these are; they may come from a transplant donor.

This sequence joins TRBV5-1 and TRBJ2-4; D is uncertain. Trimming took off 4 bases at V and 5 bases at J, with 13 bases between the two ends. Germline CDR1 and CDR2: SGHRS and YFSETQ. The CDR3 covers 14 residues. The CDR3 is CASSAGSPENIQYF. The CDR3 coding sequence is TGCGCCAGCAGCGCCGGATCGCCTGAAAACATTCAGTACTTC.

A few counts support this clonotype. One junction end does not reproduce the germline sequence, and a read error may be involved. The V call is TRBV2, the J call TRBJ1-5; D remains ambiguous. CDR3 size: 15 residues. Germline CDR1 reads SNHLY; CDR2 reads FYNNEI. The CDR3 bases are TGTGCCAGCACTGAATCCGACTATAGCAATCAGCCCCAGCATTTT. Protein: CASTESDYSNQPQHF.

The chain combines TRBV9 with TRBJ2-6, with TRBD2 identical over 10 bases. CDR1 and CDR2 (germline): SGDLS, YYNGEE. CDR3 length equals 19 residues. V was pared by 0 bases and J by 1 base, with 7 bases of the junction left unmatched. DNA for the CDR3: TGTGCCAGCAGCGTAGGAACTAGCGGGGTCGGGTCTGGGGCCAACGTCCTGACTTTC. Translating gives CASSVGTSGVGSGANVLTF.

The table lists this clonotype with many counts. The rearrangement uses TRBV20-1 and TRBJ2-1; 9 bases align to TRBD1. The J segment lost 5 bases and the V segment lost 7 bases, leaving 3 bases of the junction unmatched. The germline CDR1 and CDR2 sequences are DFQATT and SNEGSKA (reference sequence). The CDR3 length is 12 residues. DNA for the CDR3: TGCAGTGGGGACAGGGCGAACAATGAGCAGTTCTTC. It codes for CSGDRANNEQFF.

The V call is TRBV7-6, the J call TRBJ1-2, with TRBD1 identical over 7 bases. The CDR3 contains 15 residues. J gave up 8 bases and V 5 bases, and 14 bases lay outside the gene matches. CDR1 is SGHVS and CDR2 is FNYEAQ in the germline V gene. Here the CDR3 DNA reads TGTGCCAGCAGCCTCAAACCAACAGGGGCCACGGGCTACACCTTC. This gives the protein CASSLKPTGATGYTF.

The rearrangement uses TRBV5-1 and TRBJ1-4; D possibly corresponds to TRBD1 (5 bases). Trimming removed 0 bases at V and 3 bases at J, with 9 bases between. Germline V gene sequence: CDR1 SGHRS, CDR2 YFSETQ. The CDR3 consists of 15 residues. CDR3 sequence: CASSLAGGANEKLFF. CDR3 DNA sequence: TGCGCCAGCAGCTTGGCCGGGGGGGCTAATGAAAAACTGTTTTTT.

The count of this clonotype is one. The chain has TRBV7-9 and TRBJ1-4; 7 bases match TRBD1. This CDR3 is built from 15 residues. Germline assignment: CDR1 SEHNR and CDR2 FQNEAQ (reference sequence). After removal of 1 base from V and 7 bases from J, the junction contained 6 bases not matched to a gene. The CDR3 reads CASSLELGTVEKLFF. The CDR3 DNA sequence: TGTGCCAGCAGCTTAGAACTTGGGACAGTTGAAAAACTGTTTTTT.

In its sample, this clonotype was seen a few times. This chain connects TRBV4-3 to TRBJ2-3; 10 nucleotides agree with TRBD2. The CDR3 totals 15 residues. Per the germline V gene, CDR1 is LGHNA and CDR2 is YSLEER. Unmatched junction bases numbered 10, after V lost 7 bases and J lost 6 bases. The CDR3 DNA is TGCGCCAGCACGGAAAGCGGGGGGGCGGCGGATACGCAGTATTTT. As protein: CASTESGGAADTQYF.

This clonotype was detected a few times. The chain links TRBV6-2 or TRBV6-3 to TRBJ2-7; weak D call: TRBD1 (5 bases). Germline CDR1 reads MNHEY; CDR2 reads SVGEGT. This CDR3 is 14 amino acids long. V lost 8 bases and J lost 7, with 21 bases in between. CDR3 residues: CASSPWQGEVEQYF. CDR3 nucleotides: TGTGCCAGCTCGCCCTGGCAGGGTGAGGTGGAGCAGTACTTC.

The chain uses TRBV7-2 and TRBJ2-7, with D uncertain. The CDR3 is made up of 14 amino acids. Per germline, CDR1 SGHTA and CDR2 FQGNSA. Between the trimmed V and J ends, which lost 1 base and 3 bases, there was a span of 10 bases. CDR3 region: CASSLEDGYYEQYF. The CDR3, as DNA: TGTGCCAGCAGCTTAGAGGACGGATACTACGAGCAGTACTTC.

In this sample, this clonotype turned up a few times. The genes are TRBV2 and TRBJ1-1; D gene unclear. CDR3 size: 13 residues. The V gene lost 4 bases and the J gene lost 4 bases, with 10 bases spanning the gap. CDR1 and CDR2 from the germline V gene are SNHLY and FYNNEI. The CDR3 DNA reads TGTGCCAGCAGTGGGGGTCTGGTCACTGAAGCTTTCTTT. It is translated as CASSGGLVTEAFF.

At least ten counts were recorded for this clonotype. This chain links TRBV27 with TRBJ2-5, with D perhaps matching TRBD2 (5 bases). The germline V gene encodes CDR1 MNHEY and CDR2 SMNVEV (reference sequence). The V and J ends lost 6 bases and 0 bases respectively, with 11 bases between them. There are 14 residues in the CDR3. The CDR3: CASRHRRYQETQYF. Here the CDR3 DNA reads TGTGCCAGCAGGCATCGGAGGTACCAAGAGACCCAGTACTTC.

Only a few counts were recorded for this clonotype. The chain is built from TRBV5-1 and TRBJ1-2; 8 positions agree with TRBD1. Per the germline V gene, CDR1 is SGHRS and CDR2 is YFSETQ. The trim removed 4 bases at V and 4 bases at J, leaving 9 bases unmatched. CDR3 length equals 15 residues. DNA of the CDR3: TGCGCCAGCAGCGAAAAACCGGGACAGGCCTATGGCTACACCTTC. Its protein product is CASSEKPGQAYGYTF.

The chain combines TRBV30 with TRBJ2-7; unclear D gene. This CDR3 region has 12 residues. Germline lookup yields CDR1 GTSNPN and CDR2 SVGIG (reference sequence). Trimming took off 2 bases at V and 2 bases at J, with 7 bases between the two ends. This chain's CDR3 is CAWSNPAYEQYF. The CDR3 DNA sequence: TGTGCCTGGAGTAACCCAGCCTACGAGCAGTACTTC.

The chain has TRBV6-5 and TRBJ2-5, with unresolved D. Germline V gives CDR1 MNHEY, CDR2 SVGAGI. V was clipped by 2 bases and J by 4 bases, with 14 bases between them. This CDR3 contains 15 residues. For the CDR3, the DNA is TGTGCCAGCAGTTACGGCCCGATTTCGGGAGAGACCCAGTACTTC. This sequence encodes CASSYGPISGETQYF.

This clonotype has ten or more counts. The chain couples TRBV28 to TRBJ2-7, with D possibly TRBD1 on 5 matching bases. This CDR3 region has 14 residues. Germline CDR1 MDHEN, CDR2 SYDVKM. The V and J ends lost 3 bases and 2 bases respectively, with 11 bases between them. The CDR3 DNA follows: TGTGCCAGCAGTTTGGTGGGGCCAACCTACGAGCAGTACTTC. Its translation: CASSLVGPTYEQYF.

This chain joins TRBV7-9 and TRBJ1-1; 9 bases are a match to TRBD1. J was trimmed by 3 bases and V by 9 bases; bases with no gene match: 5. Per germline, CDR1 SEHNR and CDR2 FQNEAQ (reference sequence). This CDR3 has 13 amino acids. DNA for the CDR3: TGTGCCAGTCGGGACAGGGAAGACACTGAAGCTTTCTTT. Translating it yields CASRDREDTEAFF.

The V gene is TRBV20-1, the J gene TRBJ2-1; 11 bases are shared with TRBD2. CDR3 length equals 15 residues. Germline CDR1 DFQATT, CDR2 SNEGSKA (reference sequence). J gave up 2 bases and V 2 bases, and 2 bases lay outside the gene matches. Written as DNA, the CDR3 is TGCAGTGCTAGATCGACTAGCGGGACCTACAATGAGCAGTTCTTC. Protein product: CSARSTSGTYNEQFF.

This clonotype was seen only a few times. J is TRBJ1-2 and V is TRBV6-5; D might be TRBD1 (6 bases). V gave up 1 base and J gave up 8 bases, with 17 bases separating them. The CDR3 consists of 15 residues. CDR1 and CDR2 from the germline V gene are MNHEY and SVGAGI. The CDR3 DNA reads TGTGCCAGCAGTTACTACCCGGGGGCGGAATTGGGCTACACCTTC. Protein sequence: CASSYYPGAELGYTF.

The V gene is TRBV6-6, the J gene TRBJ2-1; TRBD1 is a possible D gene (5 bases). Per the germline V gene, CDR1 is MNHNY and CDR2 is SVGAGI (reference sequence). The CDR3 runs 11 residues. Trimming removed 10 bases at V and 3 bases at J, with 7 bases between. The CDR3 DNA reads TGTGCCACGGACAACTACAATGAGCAGTTCTTC. It translates to CATDNYNEQFF.

The chain recombines TRBV12-3 or TRBV12-4 with TRBJ2-2; the match to TRBD1 covers 7 bases. With V trimmed by 8 bases and J by 5 bases, 11 bases remained unmatched. The CDR3 has 15 amino acids. CDR3 sequence reads: CASQASQGWTGELFF. The CDR3, as DNA: TGTGCCAGCCAAGCCTCACAGGGGTGGACCGGGGAGCTGTTTTTT.

This clonotype was found many times. J is TRBJ2-1 and V is TRBV5-1, with TRBD2 matching over 8 bases. The CDR3 length is 16 residues. The J segment lost 5 bases and the V segment lost 0 bases, leaving 7 bases of the junction unmatched. CDR1 SGHRS and CDR2 YFSETQ come from the germline V gene. CDR3 in DNA: TGCGCCAGCAGCTTGGGCTTCCTAGCGGGTAACAATGAGCAGTTCTTC. Translating gives CASSLGFLAGNNEQFF. Supplemented by reference TRBV5-1 and TRBJ2-1, the full variable domain reads KAGVTQTPRYLIKTRGQQVTLSCSPISGHRSVSWYQQTPGQGLQFLFEYFSETQRNKGNFPGRFSGRQFSNSRSEMNVSTLELGDSALYLCASSLGFLAGNNEQFFGPGTRLTVL.

This chain links TRBV27 with TRBJ2-4; D may correspond to TRBD1 or TRBD2 (5 bases each). This CDR3 contains 12 residues. Germline loops: CDR1 MNHEY, CDR2 SMNVEV (reference sequence). Between the trimmed V and J ends, which lost 5 bases and 16 bases, there was a span of 18 bases. The CDR3 sequence is CASSTTTGPLYF. The CDR3 bases are TGTGCCAGCAGTACCACTACGGGGCCCCTATACTTC.

This clonotype appeared a few times. The chain is built from TRBV7-2 and TRBJ2-1; 7 positions match TRBD2. Germline-derived CDR1 and CDR2 are SGHTA and FQGNSA. The CDR3 has 15 residues. Losses at the gene ends were 6 bases for V and 4 bases for J; bases not matched to a gene: 9. CDR3 DNA: TGTGCCAGCAGTCGGGAGCGGGGACCATACAATGAGCAGTTCTTC. Its translation is CASSRERGPYNEQFF. The whole variable domain, filled in from reference TRBV7-2 and TRBJ2-1, reads GAGVSQSPSNKVTEKGKDVELRCDPISGHTALYWYRQSLGQGLEFLIYFQGNSAPDKSGLPSDRFSAERTGGSVSTLTIQRTQQEDSAVYLCASSRERGPYNEQFFGPGTRLTVL.

CDR3 nucleotides: TGTGCCAGCAGCTCCTCAATAACAGCCTACGAGCAGTACTTC. It specifies CASSSSITAYEQYF. The chain has TRBV3-1 and TRBJ2-7; D gene uncertain. Trimming stripped 5 bases from V and 2 bases from J, with 13 bases between. The CDR3 length is 14 residues. Germline CDR1 and CDR2: LGHDT and YNNKEL (reference sequence).

This clonotype appeared once. This sequence joins TRBV20-1 and TRBJ2-1; D remains unclear. CDR3 length: 12 residues. Between the trimmed V and J ends, which lost 2 bases and 5 bases, there was a span of 7 bases. Germline V gene data show CDR1 as DFQATT and CDR2 as SNEGSKA (reference sequence). The CDR3 sequence is CSARSGNNEQFF. As DNA, the CDR3 is TGCAGTGCTAGATCTGGGAACAATGAGCAGTTCTTC.

This chain uses TRBV30 with TRBJ1-1; D uncertain. This CDR3 has 10 residues. Per germline, CDR1 GTSNPN and CDR2 SVGIG (reference sequence). V lost 4 bases and J 8 bases, leaving 8 bases between the germline ends. Written as DNA, the CDR3 is TGTGCCTGGATACGAAGAGAAGCTTTCTTT. It is translated as CAWIRREAFF.

The CDR3 region is CASKERGGYTGELFF. The CDR3 coding sequence is TGTGCCAGCAAGGAGCGGGGGGGCTACACCGGGGAGCTGTTTTTT. This chain joins TRBV2 and TRBJ2-2, with 10 bases identical to TRBD2. Trimming took 7 bases from V and 3 from J; bases not matched to a gene: 5. The CDR3 extends over 15 amino acids. In germline, CDR1 is SNHLY, CDR2 FYNNEI.